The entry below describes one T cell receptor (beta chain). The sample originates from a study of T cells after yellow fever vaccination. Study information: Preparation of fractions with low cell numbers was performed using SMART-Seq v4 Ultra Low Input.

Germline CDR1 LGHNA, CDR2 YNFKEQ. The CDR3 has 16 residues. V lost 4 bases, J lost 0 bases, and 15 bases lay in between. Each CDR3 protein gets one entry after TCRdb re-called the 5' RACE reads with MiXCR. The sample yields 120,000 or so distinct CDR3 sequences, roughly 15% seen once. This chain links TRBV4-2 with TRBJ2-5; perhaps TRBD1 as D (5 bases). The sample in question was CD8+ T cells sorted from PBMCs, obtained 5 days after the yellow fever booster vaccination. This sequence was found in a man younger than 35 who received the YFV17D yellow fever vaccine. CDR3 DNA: TGTGCCAGCAGCCTAGGGTCAGGGCGGTACCAAGAGACCCAGTACTTC. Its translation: CASSLGSGRYQETQYF.